Each of the 9 T cell receptor beta chains below was sequenced from the same sample in a study of T-cell reconstitution after alpha-beta-depleted transplantation in children. The authors prepared the TCRbeta library with unique molecular identifiers. One entry per CDR3 protein, called by TCRdb with MiXCR from the PCR reads. The table lists roughly 790,000 distinct CDR3 sequences, 15% to 20% of them singletons. The sequenced sample was PBMCs, mostly from graft donor cells, obtained 360 days after TCRalphabeta/CD19-depleted stem cell transplant. The receptors derive from a male patient younger than 18 who had a stem cell transplant for acute lymphoblastic leukemia, so the T cells may come from the graft donor.

This clonotype was recorded at least ten times. The chain is built from TRBV5-1 and TRBJ1-6; 7 bases are a match to TRBD1. Trimming took 2 bases from V and 5 from J; bases not matched to a gene: 4. Germline V gives CDR1 SGHRS, CDR2 YFSETQ. CDR3 size: 15 residues. In DNA form, the CDR3 reads TGCGCCAGCAGCTTCAACAGGGGTCATAATTCACCCCTCCACTTT. Its translation is CASSFNRGHNSPLHF.

V and J are TRBV20-1 and TRBJ1-2; the D gene is possibly TRBD1 (6 bases). Germline V gives CDR1 DFQATT, CDR2 SNEGSKA (reference sequence). CDR3 length: 13 residues. Trimming took 2 bases from V and 4 from J, leaving 11 bases between them. CDR3 coding DNA: TGCAGTGCTAGATGGGGGCAAAGCTATGGCTACACCTTC. Protein sequence: CSARWGQSYGYTF.

This clonotype was detected a few times. V and J are TRBV5-1 and TRBJ1-5; D ambiguous. The V end lost 1 base, the J end lost 0 bases, and 8 bases lay between the germline ends. This CDR3 has 15 residues. CDR1 is SGHRS, CDR2 YFSETQ, per germline. This CDR3 reads CASSLYGDSNQPQHF. The CDR3 DNA reads TGCGCCAGCAGCTTGTACGGGGATAGCAATCAGCCCCAGCATTTT.

V usage is TRBV7-8 and J usage is TRBJ2-7, with 11 bases matching TRBD1. There are 17 residues in the CDR3. Germline CDR1 is SGHVS and CDR2 is FQNEAQ. Trimming cost V 5 bases and J 6 bases; bases outside gene matches: 15. Here the CDR3 DNA reads TGTGCCAGCAGCGGGGCTCACGGACAGGGGGCGCCGGGCGAGCAGTACTTC. The encoded protein is CASSGAHGQGAPGEQYF.

This clonotype came up a few times. The chain links TRBV25-1 to TRBJ2-1, with 8 bases lining up with TRBD2. The CDR3 consists of 13 residues. V was pared by 7 bases and J by 6 bases, with 5 bases of the junction left unmatched. Germline-derived CDR1 and CDR2 are MGHDK and SYGVNS. Here the CDR3 reads CASTPGTSNEQFF. The CDR3 DNA sequence: TGTGCCAGCACGCCCGGGACTAGCAATGAGCAGTTCTTC.

The rearrangement uses TRBV11-3 and TRBJ2-1; D might be TRBD2 (5 bases). The germline V gene encodes CDR1 SGHNT and CDR2 YENEEA. V lost 0 bases and J 0 bases, leaving 12 bases between the germline ends. This CDR3 has 17 amino acids. In DNA form, the CDR3 reads TGTGCCAGCAGCTTAGATGCAGCGGAGAGCTCCTACAATGAGCAGTTCTTC. Translation: CASSLDAAESSYNEQFF. The entire variable domain, with the rest obtained from reference TRBV11-3 and TRBJ2-1, is as follows: EAGVVQSPRYKIIEKKQPVAFWCNPISGHNTLYWYLQNLGQGPELLIRYENEEAVDDSQLPKDRFSAERLKGVDSTLKIQPAELGDSAVYLCASSLDAAESSYNEQFFGPGTRLTVL.

This clonotype came up many times. The rearrangement joins TRBV27 to TRBJ2-3; 10 bases line up with TRBD2. Germline V gene lookup returns CDR1 MNHEY and CDR2 SMNVEV (reference sequence). The CDR3 has 16 residues. Germline trimming cut 2 bases from V and 0 bases from J; bases unmatched to any gene: 2. CDR3 in amino acids: CASSLILAGSTDTQYF. CDR3 sequence (DNA): TGTGCCAGCAGTTTAATACTAGCGGGGAGCACAGATACGCAGTATTTT.

The chain employs TRBV7-9 and TRBJ2-1, with 10 bases matching TRBD1. The trim removed 5 bases at V and 10 bases at J, leaving 11 bases unmatched. The CDR3 runs to 15 residues. In germline, CDR1 is SEHNR, CDR2 FQNEAQ (reference sequence). Here the CDR3 reads CASSLPWTGGREQFF. The DNA of the CDR3 is TGTGCCAGCAGCCTACCTTGGACAGGGGGGAGGGAGCAGTTCTTC. The full variable domain, in which reference TRBV7-9 and TRBJ2-1 provide the parts outside the CDR3, is DTGVSQNPRHKITKRGQNVTFRCDPISEHNRLYWYRQTLGQGPEFLTYFQNEAQLEKSRLLSDRFSAERPKGSFSTLEIQRTEQGDSAMYLCASSLPWTGGREQFFGPGTRLTVL.

This rearrangement joins TRBV7-9 to TRBJ1-4, with D uncertain. CDR1 SEHNR and CDR2 FQNEAQ come from the germline V gene (reference sequence). The CDR3 sequence is 15 residues long. Trimming removed 0 bases from V and 2 bases from J, with 7 bases in between. The CDR3 reads CASSLAVRTNEKLFF. CDR3 in DNA: TGTGCCAGCAGCTTAGCGGTCAGGACTAATGAAAAACTGTTTTTT.